The present TCR beta chain was sequenced within a study of Tregs in tolerant kidney transplant recipients. Study details: Recipient cells were told from donor cells by antibody staining.

The CDR3 contains 15 residues. V lost 2 bases and J 2 bases, leaving 9 bases between the germline ends. Germline values: CDR1 KGHSH, CDR2 LQKENI. On this clone: Antigen specificity is unknown.

Assay used: immunoSEQ multiplex PCR; TCRdb lists only in-frame clones, some missing. The table includes around 30,000 clones, 82% detected once. The J gene is TRBJ2-2, the V gene TRBV18; the D is unclear. The sequence was collected from a human donor in good health. Sample: Tregs from blood cultured with allogeneic cells. In DNA form, the CDR3 reads TGTGCCAGCTCACCATTTACTACTAACACCGGGGAGCTGTTTTTT. Translating gives CASSPFTTNTGELFF.